Listed below are T cell receptor beta chains from one sample, sequenced in a study of blood T cell repertoires in COVID-19. The table came from immunoSEQ multiplex PCR; TCRdb's copy has only in-frame clones and leaves some out. The table has roughly 230,000 clones, approximately 85% seen once. Sequencing was performed on PBMCs or T cells enriched from blood (not recorded which). The source of these receptors is a woman in her forties or fifties who had been exposed to COVID-19. Each CDR3 is given with its conserved first and last residue. A D gene is named only where the DNA matches it firmly. Clone size is stated in some rows and not others, as once, few, many or a class when expanded.

d_call j_call v_call clone_size cdr3_nt cdr3_aa
TRBD2 TRBJ2-5 TRBV9 - TGTGCCAGCAGCGTAGGACTAGCGGGGGGTTCGGAGACCCAGTACTTC CASSVGLAGGSETQYF
- TRBJ1-1 TRBV6-5 - TGTGCCAGCACTCCTCCCGCAGGTACTGAAGCTTTCTTT CASTPPAGTEAFF
- TRBJ1-1 TRBV7-2 once TGTGCCAGCAGCACCGCCGGGATCACTGAAGCTTTCTTT CASSTAGITEAFF
TRBD1 TRBJ1-2 TRBV9 few TGTGCCAGCAGCCCCCGGACAGGGGGTCATAGCTACACCTTC CASSPRTGGHSYTF
- TRBJ1-3 TRBV11-3 - TGTGCCAGCAGCTTAGAGCAATTCGACAGCCGCTCTGGAAACACCATATATTTT CASSLEQFDSRSGNTIYF
- TRBJ1-3 TRBV9 - TGTGCCAGCAGCGTGGAGGGGTCTGGAAACACCATATATTTT CASSVEGSGNTIYF
TRBD1 TRBJ1-2 TRBV19 - TGTGCCAGCCTCCAGGGGGCTAACTATGGCTACACCTTC CASLQGANYGYTF
- TRBJ1-3 TRBV4-2 - TGTGCCAGCAGCCAAGAGACGACACTTGCAGGAAACACCATATATTTT CASSQETTLAGNTIYF
- TRBJ2-5 TRBV11-2 - TGTGCCAGCAGCTTAAATACAGGGTCCCAAGAGACCCAGTACTTC CASSLNTGSQETQYF
TRBD1 TRBJ1-3 TRBV19 - TGTGCCAGTAGTTCCCGGACAGGGTTTGGAAACACCATATATTTT CASSSRTGFGNTIYF
- TRBJ2-7 TRBV10-2 - TGCGCCAGCAGGCCCCTAGCGCCTACCTACGAGCAGTACTTC CASRPLAPTYEQYF
- TRBJ1-1 TRBV9 - TGTGCCAGCAGCGTAGAGGTGGGGCGGAACACTGAAGCTTTCTTT CASSVEVGRNTEAFF
- TRBJ1-1 TRBV18 - TGTGCCAGCTCCCCAGGGCGATGGAACACTGAAGCTTTCTTT CASSPGRWNTEAFF
- TRBJ1-3 TRBV12-3/TRBV12-4 - TGTGCCAGCAGTTCCGGGTTTGGAAACACCATATATTTT CASSSGFGNTIYF
TRBD1 TRBJ2-7 TRBV11-2 - TGTGCCAGCAGCTTTAGTAACAGGGGGATGAACGAGCAGTACTTC CASSFSNRGMNEQYF